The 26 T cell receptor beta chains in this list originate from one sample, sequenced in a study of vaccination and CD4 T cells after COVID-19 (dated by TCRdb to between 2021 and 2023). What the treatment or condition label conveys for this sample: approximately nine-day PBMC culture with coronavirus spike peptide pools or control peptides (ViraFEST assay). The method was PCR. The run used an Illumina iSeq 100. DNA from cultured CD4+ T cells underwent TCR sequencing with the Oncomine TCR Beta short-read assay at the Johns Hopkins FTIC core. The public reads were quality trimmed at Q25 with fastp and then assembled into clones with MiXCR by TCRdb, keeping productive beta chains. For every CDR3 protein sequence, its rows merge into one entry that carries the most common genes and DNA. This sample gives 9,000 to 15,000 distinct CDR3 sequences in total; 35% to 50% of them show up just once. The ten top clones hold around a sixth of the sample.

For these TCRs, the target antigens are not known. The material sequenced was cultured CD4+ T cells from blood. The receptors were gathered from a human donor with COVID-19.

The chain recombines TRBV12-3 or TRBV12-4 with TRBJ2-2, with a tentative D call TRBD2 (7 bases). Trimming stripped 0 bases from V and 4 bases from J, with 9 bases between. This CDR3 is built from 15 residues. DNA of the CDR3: TGTGCCAGCAGTTTAGCGGGGGGGCTCACCGGGGAGCTGTTTTTT. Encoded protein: CASSLAGGLTGELFF.

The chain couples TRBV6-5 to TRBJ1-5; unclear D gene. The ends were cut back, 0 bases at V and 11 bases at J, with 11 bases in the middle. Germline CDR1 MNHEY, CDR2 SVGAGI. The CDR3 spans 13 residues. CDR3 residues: CASSYSWAQAQHF. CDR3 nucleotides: TGTGCCAGCAGTTACTCGTGGGCCCAGGCCCAGCATTTT.

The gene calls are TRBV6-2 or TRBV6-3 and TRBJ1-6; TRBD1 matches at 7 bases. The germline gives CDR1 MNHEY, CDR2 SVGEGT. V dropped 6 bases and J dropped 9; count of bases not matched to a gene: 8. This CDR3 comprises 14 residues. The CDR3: CASRTTGSSSPLHF. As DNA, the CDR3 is TGTGCCAGCAGGACGACAGGGTCTAGTTCACCCCTCCACTTT.

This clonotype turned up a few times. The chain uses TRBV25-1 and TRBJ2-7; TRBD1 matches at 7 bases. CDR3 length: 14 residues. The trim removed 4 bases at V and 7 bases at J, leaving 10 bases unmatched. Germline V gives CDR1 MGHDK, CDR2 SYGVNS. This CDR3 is CASSGHRQGLEQYF. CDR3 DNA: TGTGCCAGCAGTGGGCATAGACAGGGTCTGGAGCAGTACTTC.

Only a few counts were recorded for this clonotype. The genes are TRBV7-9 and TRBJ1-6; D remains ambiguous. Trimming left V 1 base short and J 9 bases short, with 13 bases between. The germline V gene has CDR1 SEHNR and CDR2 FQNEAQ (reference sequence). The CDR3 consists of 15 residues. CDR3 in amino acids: CASSLGGQSGSPLHF. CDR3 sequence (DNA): TGTGCCAGCAGCTTAGGTGGCCAGTCGGGTTCACCCCTCCACTTT.

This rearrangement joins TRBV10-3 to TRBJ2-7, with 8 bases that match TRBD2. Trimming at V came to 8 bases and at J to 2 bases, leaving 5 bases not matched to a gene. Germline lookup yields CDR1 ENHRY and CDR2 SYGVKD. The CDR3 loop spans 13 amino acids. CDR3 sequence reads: CAIGVGGAYEQYF. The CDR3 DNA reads TGTGCCATCGGTGTCGGGGGGGCCTACGAGCAGTACTTC.

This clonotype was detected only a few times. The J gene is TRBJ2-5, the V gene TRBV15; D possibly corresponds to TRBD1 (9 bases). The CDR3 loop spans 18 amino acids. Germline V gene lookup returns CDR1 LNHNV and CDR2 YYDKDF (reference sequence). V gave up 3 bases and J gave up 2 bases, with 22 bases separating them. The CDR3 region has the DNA TGTGCCACCAGCAGGGGGGACAGGGCTACGGGGGGGCAAGAGACCCAGTACTTC. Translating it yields CATSRGDRATGGQETQYF.

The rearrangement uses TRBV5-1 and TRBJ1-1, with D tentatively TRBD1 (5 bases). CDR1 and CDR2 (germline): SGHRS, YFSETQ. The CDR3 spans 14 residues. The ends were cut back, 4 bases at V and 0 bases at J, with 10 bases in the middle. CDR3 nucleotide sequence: TGCGCCAGCAGCGGGGGAACCTTGAACACTGAAGCTTTCTTT. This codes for CASSGGTLNTEAFF.

The CDR3 protein is CAGYQWRRAIESKNIQYF. DNA of the CDR3: TGTGCCGGCTACCAGTGGAGACGGGCAATAGAAAGCAAAAACATTCAGTACTTC. The V call is TRBV21-1, the J call TRBJ2-4. TRBV21-1 is annotated as a pseudogene. The CDR3 is made up of 18 amino acids.

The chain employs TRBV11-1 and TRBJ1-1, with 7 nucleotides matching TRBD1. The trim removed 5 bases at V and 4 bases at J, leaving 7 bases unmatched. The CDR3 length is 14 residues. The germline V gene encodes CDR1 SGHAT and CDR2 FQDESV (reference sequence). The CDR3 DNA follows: TGTGCCAGCAGCCGGGACAGTAGGGGCACTGAAGCTTTCTTT. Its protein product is CASSRDSRGTEAFF.

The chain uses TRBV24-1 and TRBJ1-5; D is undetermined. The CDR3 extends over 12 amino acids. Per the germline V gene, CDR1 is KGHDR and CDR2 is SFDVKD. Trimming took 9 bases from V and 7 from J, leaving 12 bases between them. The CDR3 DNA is TGTGCCACCGCCTCAGGAAACCAGCCCCAGCATTTT. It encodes CATASGNQPQHF.

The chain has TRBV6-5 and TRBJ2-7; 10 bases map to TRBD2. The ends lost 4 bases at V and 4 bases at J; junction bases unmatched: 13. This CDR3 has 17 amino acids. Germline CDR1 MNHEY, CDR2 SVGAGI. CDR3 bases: TGTGCCAGCAGTTCCAGTAGCGGGGGGTCCTCCCCATACGAGCAGTACTTC. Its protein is CASSSSSGGSSPYEQYF.

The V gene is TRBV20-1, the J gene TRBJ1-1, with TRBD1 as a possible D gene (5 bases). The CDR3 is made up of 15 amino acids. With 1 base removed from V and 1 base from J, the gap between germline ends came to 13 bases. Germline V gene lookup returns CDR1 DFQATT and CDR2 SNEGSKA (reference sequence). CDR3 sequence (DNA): TGCAGTGCTAGAGTAAGGCCTACAGGGAACACTGAAGCTTTCTTT. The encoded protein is CSARVRPTGNTEAFF.

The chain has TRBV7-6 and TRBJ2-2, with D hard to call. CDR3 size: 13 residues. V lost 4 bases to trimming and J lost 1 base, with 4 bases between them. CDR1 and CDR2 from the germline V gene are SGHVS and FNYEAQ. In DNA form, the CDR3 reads TGTGCCAGCAGCTCTGGGAACACCGGGGAGCTGTTTTTT. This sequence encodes CASSSGNTGELFF.

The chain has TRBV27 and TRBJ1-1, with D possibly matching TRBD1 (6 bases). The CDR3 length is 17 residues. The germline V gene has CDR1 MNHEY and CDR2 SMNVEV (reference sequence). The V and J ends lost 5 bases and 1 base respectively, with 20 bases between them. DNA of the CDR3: TGTGCCAGCAGTAGGGGGTTGGCAGGCCAAGGGAACACTGAAGCTTTCTTT. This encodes CASSRGLAGQGNTEAFF.

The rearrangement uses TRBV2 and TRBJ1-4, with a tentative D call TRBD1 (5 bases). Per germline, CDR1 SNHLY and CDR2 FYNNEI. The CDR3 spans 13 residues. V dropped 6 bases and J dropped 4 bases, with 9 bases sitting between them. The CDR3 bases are TGTGCCAGCAGAGGGGATTATAATGAAAAACTGTTTTTT. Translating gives CASRGDYNEKLFF.

This CDR3 reads CASSSLGANTEAFF. Written as DNA, the CDR3 is TGTGCCAGCAGCTCACTGGGGGCGAACACTGAAGCTTTCTTT. The gene calls are TRBV7-2 and TRBJ1-1, with D perhaps matching TRBD1 (6 bases). Germline V CDR1 and CDR2: SGHTA, FQGNSA. The CDR3 runs to 14 residues. V lost 4 bases and J lost 1, with 10 bases in between.

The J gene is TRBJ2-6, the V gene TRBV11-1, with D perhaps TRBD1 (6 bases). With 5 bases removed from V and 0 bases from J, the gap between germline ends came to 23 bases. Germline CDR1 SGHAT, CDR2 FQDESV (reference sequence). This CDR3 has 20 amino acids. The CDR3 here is CASSPQWGQGLSSGANVLTF. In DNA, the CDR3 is TGTGCCAGCAGCCCCCAATGGGGGCAGGGCCTAAGCTCTGGGGCCAACGTCCTGACTTTC.

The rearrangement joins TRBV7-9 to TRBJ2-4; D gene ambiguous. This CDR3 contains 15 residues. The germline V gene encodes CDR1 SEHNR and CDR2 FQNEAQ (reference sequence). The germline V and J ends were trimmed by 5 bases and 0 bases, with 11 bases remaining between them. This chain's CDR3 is CASSPPELAKNIQYF. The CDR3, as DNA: TGTGCCAGCAGCCCACCGGAACTAGCCAAAAACATTCAGTACTTC.

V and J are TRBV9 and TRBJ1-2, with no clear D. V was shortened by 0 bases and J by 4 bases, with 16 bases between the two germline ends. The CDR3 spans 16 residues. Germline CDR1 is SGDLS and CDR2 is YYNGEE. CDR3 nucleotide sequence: TGTGCCAGCAGCGTAGAACCCTTATATGGGTCCTATGGCTACACCTTC. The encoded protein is CASSVEPLYGSYGYTF.

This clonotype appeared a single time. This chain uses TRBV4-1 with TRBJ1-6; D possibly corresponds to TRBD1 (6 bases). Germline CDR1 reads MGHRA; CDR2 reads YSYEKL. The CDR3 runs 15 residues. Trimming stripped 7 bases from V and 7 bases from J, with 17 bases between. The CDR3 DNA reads TGCGCCAGCAAAGGACAGCTCCCTACAAATTCACCCCTCCACTTT. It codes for CASKGQLPTNSPLHF.

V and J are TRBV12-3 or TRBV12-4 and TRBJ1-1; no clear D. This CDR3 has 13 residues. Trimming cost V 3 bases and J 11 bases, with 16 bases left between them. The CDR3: CASSLGKGIYAFF. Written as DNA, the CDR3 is TGTGCCAGCAGTTTGGGCAAGGGTATTTATGCTTTCTTT.

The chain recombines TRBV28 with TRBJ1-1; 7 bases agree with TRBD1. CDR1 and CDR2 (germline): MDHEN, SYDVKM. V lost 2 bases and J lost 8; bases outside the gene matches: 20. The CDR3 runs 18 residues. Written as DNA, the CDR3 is TGTGCCAGCAGTTTAATGGCCACCTCGACAGGGTACTCCCCCGAAGCTTTCTTT. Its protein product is CASSLMATSTGYSPEAFF. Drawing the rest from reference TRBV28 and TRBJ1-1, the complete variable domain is DVKVTQSSRYLVKRTGEKVFLECVQDMDHENMFWYRQDPGLGLRLIYFSYDVKMKEKGDIPEGYSVSREKKERFSLILESASTNQTSMYLCASSLMATSTGYSPEAFFGQGTRLTVV.

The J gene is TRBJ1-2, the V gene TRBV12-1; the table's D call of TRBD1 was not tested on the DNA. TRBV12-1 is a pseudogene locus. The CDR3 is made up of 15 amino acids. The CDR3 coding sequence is TGTGCCAGCATTGGCCGGACAGGGAACCCTATCGGCTACACCTTC. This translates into CASIGRTGNPIGYTF.

The CDR3 region is CASSFIGAGYTF. CDR3 nucleotides: TGTGCCAGCAGCTTCATAGGTGCTGGCTACACCTTC. V usage is TRBV7-9 and J usage is TRBJ1-2, with D uncertain. This CDR3 region has 12 residues. V gave up 3 bases and J gave up 7 bases, with 9 bases separating them. In germline, CDR1 is SEHNR, CDR2 FQNEAQ (reference sequence).

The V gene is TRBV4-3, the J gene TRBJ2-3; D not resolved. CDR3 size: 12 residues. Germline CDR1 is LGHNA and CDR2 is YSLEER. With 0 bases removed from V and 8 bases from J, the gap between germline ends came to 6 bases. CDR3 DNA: TGCGCCAGCAGCCAAGATCCCTCTACGCAGTATTTT. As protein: CASSQDPSTQYF.